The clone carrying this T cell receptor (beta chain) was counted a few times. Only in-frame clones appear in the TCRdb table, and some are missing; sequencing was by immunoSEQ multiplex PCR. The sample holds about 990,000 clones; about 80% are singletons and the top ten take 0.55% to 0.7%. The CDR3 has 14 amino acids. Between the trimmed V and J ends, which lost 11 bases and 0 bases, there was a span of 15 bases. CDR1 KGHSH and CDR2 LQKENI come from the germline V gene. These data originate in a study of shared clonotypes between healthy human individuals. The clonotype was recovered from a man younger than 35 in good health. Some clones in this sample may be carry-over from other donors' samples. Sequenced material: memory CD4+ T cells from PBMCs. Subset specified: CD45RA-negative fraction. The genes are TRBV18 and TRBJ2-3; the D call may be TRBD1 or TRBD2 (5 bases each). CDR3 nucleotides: TGTGCCGGCCTGACGGGGCTAAGCACAGATACGCAGTATTTT. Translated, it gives CAGLTGLSTDTQYF.